The clone carrying this T cell receptor beta chain has more than one count but fewer than ten. Its antigen is still unknown. The data are from a study of CD8 T cells in ankylosing spondylitis. Study observations and caveats: Reported data indicate significant enrichment of disease-linked clones within matched ankylosing spondylitis synovial fluid. Seemingly distinctive of ankylosing spondylitis blood was a TCR beta motif formed by eight highly homologous variants.

CDR3 size: 11 residues. Trimming pared 8 bases from V and 11 bases from J, leaving 12 bases between. CDR1 and CDR2 from the germline V gene are MNHNY and SVGAGI (reference sequence). From the 5' RACE reads, TCRdb called clonotypes with MiXCR, one entry per CDR3 protein. The sample has roughly 90,000 distinct CDR3 sequences, just under 9% seen once; the top ten hold 30%. Sequenced material: blood, either unsorted or a sorted T cell fraction (not recorded which). The chain carries TRBV6-6 and TRBJ2-2, with no clear D. This TCR was sampled from a male donor with ankylosing spondylitis. CDR3 protein: CASGVLGELFF. In nucleotides, the CDR3 is TGTGCCAGCGGGGTATTAGGAGAGCTGTTTTTT.